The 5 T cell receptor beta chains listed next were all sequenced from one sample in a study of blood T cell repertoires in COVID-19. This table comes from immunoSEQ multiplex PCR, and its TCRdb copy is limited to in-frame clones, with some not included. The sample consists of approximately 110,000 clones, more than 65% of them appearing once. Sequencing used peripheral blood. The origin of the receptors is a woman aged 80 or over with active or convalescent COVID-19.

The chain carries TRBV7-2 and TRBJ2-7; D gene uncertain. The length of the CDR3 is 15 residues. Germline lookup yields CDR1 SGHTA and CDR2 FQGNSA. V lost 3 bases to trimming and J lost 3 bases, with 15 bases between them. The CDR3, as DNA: TGTGCCAGCAGCTTCGACGCGGCTCTCTACTACGAGCAGTACTTC. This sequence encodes CASSFDAALYYEQYF.

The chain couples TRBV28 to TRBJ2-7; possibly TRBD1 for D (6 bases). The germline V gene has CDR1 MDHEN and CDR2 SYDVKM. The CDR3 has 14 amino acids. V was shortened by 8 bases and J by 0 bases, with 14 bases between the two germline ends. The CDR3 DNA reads TGTGCCAGCGGTCGAGACAGGAACTCCTACGAGCAGTACTTC. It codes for CASGRDRNSYEQYF.

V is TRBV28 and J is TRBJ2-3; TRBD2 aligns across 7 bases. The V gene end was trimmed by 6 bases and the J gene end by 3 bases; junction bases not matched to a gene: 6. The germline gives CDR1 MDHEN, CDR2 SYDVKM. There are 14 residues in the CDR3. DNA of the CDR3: TGTGCCAGCAGGCGGGGCGGGAGAACAGATACGCAGTATTTT. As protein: CASRRGGRTDTQYF.

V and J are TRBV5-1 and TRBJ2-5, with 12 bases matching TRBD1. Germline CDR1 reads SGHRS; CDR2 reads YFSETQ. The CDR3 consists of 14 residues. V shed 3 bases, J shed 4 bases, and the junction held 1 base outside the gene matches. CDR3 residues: CASSSGQGAETQYF. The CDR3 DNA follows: TGCGCCAGCAGCTCGGGACAGGGGGCAGAGACCCAGTACTTC.

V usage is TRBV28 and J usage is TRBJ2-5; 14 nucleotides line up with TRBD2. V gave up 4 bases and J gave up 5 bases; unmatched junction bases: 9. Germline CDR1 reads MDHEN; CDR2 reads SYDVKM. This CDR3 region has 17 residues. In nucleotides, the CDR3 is TGTGCCAGCAGTTCGGGACTAGCGGGGGACCTGGAGGAGACCCAGTACTTC. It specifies CASSSGLAGDLEETQYF.